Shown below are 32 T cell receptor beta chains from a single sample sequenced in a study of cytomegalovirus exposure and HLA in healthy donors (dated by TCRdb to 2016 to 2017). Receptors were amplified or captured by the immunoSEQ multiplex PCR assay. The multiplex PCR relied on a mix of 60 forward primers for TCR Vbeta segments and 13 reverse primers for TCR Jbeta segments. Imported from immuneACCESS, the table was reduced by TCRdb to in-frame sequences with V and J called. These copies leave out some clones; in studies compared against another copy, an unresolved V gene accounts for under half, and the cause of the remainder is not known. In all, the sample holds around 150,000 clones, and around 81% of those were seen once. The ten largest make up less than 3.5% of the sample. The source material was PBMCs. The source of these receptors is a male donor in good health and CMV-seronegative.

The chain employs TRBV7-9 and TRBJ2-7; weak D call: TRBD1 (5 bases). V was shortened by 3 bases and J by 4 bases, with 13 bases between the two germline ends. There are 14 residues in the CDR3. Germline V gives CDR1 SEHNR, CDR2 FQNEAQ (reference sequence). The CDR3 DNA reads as TGTGCCAGCAGCTTGGTAGGGGTAGGATACGAGCAGTACTTC. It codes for CASSLVGVGYEQYF. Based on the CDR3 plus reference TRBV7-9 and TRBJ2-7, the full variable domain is DTGVSQNPRHKITKRGQNVTFRCDPISEHNRLYWYRQTLGQGPEFLTYFQNEAQLEKSRLLSDRFSAERPKGSFSTLEIQRTEQGDSAMYLCASSLVGVGYEQYFGPGTRLTVT.

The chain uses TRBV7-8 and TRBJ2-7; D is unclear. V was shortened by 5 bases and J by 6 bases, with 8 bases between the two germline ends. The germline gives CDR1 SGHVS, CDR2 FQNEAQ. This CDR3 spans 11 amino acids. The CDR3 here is CASSTYSEQYF. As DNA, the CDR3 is TGTGCCAGCAGCACGTACAGCGAGCAGTACTTC. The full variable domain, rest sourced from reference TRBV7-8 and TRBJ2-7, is GAGVSQSPRYKVAKRGQDVALRCDPISGHVSLFWYQQALGQGPEFLTYFQNEAQLDKSGLPSDRFFAERPEGSVSTLKIQRTQQEDSAVYLCASSTYSEQYFGPGTRLTVT.

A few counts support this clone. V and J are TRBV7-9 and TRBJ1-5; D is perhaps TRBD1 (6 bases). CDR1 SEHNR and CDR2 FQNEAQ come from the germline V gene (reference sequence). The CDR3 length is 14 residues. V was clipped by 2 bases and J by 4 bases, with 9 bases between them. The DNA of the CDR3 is TGTGCCAGCAGCTTATCAGGGGATAATCAGCCCCAGCATTTT. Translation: CASSLSGDNQPQHF.

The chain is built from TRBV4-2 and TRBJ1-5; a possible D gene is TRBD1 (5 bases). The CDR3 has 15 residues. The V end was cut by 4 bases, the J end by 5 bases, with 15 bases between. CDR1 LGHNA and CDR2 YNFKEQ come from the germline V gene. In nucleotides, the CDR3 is TGTGCCAGCAGCCGCGGGACGGACACCGATCAGCCCCAGCATTTT. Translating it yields CASSRGTDTDQPQHF.

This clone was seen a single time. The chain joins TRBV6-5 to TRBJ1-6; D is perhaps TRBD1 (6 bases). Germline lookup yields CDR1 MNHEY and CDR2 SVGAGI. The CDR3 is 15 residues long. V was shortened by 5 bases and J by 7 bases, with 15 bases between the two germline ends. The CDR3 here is CASSPRGGGNSPLHF. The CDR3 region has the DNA TGTGCCAGCAGTCCACGGGGGGGCGGAAATTCACCCCTCCACTTT.

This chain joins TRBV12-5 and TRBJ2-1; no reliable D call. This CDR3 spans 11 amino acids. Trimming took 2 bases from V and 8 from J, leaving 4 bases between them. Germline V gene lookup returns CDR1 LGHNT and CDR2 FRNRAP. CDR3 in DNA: TGTGCTAGTGGTTTGCGGGATGAGCAGTTCTTC. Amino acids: CASGLRDEQFF.

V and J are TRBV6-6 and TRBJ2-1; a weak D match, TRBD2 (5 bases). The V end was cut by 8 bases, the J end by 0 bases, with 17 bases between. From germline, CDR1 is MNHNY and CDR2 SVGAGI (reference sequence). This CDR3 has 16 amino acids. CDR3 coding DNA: TGTGCCAGCCGCGGCGGGCTTCAAAGCTCCTACAATGAGCAGTTCTTC. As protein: CASRGGLQSSYNEQFF.

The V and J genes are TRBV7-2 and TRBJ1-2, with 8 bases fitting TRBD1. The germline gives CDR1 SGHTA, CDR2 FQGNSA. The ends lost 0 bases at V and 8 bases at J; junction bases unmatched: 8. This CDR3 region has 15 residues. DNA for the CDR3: TGTGCCAGCAGCTTAGCTCTCCGGGACAGGAGGGGCTACACCTTC. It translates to CASSLALRDRRGYTF.

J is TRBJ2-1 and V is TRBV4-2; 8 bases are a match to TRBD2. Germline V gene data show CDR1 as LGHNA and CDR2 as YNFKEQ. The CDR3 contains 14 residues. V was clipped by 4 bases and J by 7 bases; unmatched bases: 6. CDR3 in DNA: TGTGCCAGCAGCCCCTTAGCGGGGATTAATGAGCAGTTCTTC. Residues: CASSPLAGINEQFF.

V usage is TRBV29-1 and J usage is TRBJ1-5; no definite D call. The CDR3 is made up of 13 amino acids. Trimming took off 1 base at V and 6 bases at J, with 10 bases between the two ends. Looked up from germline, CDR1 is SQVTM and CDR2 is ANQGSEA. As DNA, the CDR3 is TGCAGCGTTGAAGGCCGGGGAGGTCAGCCCCAGCATTTT. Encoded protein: CSVEGRGGQPQHF.

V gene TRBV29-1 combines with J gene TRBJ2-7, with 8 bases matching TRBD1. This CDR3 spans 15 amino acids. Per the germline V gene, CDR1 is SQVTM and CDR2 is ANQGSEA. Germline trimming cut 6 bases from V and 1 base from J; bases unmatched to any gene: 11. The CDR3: CSVPHPDRDSYEQYF. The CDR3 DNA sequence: TGCAGCGTGCCCCACCCGGACAGGGATTCCTACGAGCAGTACTTC.

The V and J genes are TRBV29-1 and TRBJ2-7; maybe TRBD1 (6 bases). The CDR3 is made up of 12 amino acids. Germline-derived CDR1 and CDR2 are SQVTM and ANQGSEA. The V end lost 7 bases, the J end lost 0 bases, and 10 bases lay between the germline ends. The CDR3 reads CSGGTSSYEQYF. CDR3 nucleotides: TGCAGCGGTGGGACAAGCTCCTACGAGCAGTACTTC.

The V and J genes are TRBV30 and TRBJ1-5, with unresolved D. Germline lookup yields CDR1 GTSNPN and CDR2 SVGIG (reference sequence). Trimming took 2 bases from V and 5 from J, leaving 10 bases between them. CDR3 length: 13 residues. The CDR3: CAWSRKRDQPQHF. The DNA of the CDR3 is TGTGCCTGGAGTCGCAAGAGGGATCAGCCCCAGCATTTT.

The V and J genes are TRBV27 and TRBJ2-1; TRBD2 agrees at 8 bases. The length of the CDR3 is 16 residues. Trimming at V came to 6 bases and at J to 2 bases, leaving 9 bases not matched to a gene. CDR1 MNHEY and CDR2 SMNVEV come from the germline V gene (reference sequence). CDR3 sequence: CASRTLGLGPYNEQFF. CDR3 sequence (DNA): TGTGCCAGCAGGACCCTGGGACTAGGCCCCTACAATGAGCAGTTCTTC.

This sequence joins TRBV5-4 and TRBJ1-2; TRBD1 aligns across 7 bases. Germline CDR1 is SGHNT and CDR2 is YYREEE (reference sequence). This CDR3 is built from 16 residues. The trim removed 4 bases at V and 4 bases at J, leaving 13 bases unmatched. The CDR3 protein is CASSPGTATGFYGYTF. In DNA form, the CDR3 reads TGTGCCAGCAGCCCAGGGACAGCAACTGGCTTCTATGGCTACACCTTC.

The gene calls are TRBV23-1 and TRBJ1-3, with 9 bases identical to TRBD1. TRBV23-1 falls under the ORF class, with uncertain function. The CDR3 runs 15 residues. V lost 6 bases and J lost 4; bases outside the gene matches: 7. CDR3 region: CASRQGQGTGNTIYF. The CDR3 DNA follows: TGCGCCAGCAGACAGGGACAGGGCACGGGAAACACCATATATTTT.

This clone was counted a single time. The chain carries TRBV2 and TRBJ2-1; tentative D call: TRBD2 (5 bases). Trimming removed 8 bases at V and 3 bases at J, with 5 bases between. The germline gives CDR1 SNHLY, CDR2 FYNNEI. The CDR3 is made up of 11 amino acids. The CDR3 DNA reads TGTGCCAGCGACTACTACAATGAGCAGTTCTTC. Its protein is CASDYYNEQFF.

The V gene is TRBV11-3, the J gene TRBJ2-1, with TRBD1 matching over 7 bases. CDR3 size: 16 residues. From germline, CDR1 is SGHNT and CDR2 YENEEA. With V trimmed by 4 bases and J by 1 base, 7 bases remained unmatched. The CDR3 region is CASSSGARGSYNEQFF. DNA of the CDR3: TGTGCCAGCAGCTCTGGCGCCAGGGGGTCCTACAATGAGCAGTTCTTC.

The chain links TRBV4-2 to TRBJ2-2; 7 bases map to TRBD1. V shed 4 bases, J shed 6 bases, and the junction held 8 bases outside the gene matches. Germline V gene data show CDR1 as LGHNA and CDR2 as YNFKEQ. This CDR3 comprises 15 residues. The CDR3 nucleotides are TGTGCCAGCAGCCCCGGACAGGCTCGTTCCGGGGAGCTGTTTTTT. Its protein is CASSPGQARSGELFF.

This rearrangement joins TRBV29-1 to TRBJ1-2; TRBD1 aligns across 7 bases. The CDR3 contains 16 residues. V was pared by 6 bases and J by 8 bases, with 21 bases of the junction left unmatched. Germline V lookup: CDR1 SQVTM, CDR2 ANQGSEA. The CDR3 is CSVENNRDRDTKGYTF. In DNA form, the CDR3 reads TGCAGCGTCGAAAATAACCGGGACAGAGATACCAAAGGCTACACCTTC.

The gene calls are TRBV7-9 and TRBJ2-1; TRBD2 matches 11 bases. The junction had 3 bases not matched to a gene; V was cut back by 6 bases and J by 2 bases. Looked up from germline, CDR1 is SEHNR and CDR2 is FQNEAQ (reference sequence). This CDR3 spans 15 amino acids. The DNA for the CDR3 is TGTGCCAGCAGGGAGACTAGCGGGACCTACAATGAGCAGTTCTTC. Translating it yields CASRETSGTYNEQFF.

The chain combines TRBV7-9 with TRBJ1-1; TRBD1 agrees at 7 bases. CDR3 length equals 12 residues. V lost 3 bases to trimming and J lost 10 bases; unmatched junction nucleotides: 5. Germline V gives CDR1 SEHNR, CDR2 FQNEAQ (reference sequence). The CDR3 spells CASSLGQTSAFF. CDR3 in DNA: TGTGCCAGCAGCTTGGGACAGACGTCAGCTTTCTTT.

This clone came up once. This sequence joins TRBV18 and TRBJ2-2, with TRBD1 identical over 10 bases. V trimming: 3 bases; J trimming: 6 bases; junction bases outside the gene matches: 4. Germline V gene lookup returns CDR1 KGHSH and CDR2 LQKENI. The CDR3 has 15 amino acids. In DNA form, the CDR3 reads TGTGCCAGCTCACCCCCGACAGGGGGCTCCGGGGAGCTGTTTTTT. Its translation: CASSPPTGGSGELFF.

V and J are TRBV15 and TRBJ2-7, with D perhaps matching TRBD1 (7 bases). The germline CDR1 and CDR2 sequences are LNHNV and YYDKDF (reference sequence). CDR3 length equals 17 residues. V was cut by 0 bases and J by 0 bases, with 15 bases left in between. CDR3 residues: CATSRDRGLGGSYEQYF. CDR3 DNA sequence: TGTGCCACCAGCAGAGACAGGGGGTTGGGGGGCTCCTACGAGCAGTACTTC.

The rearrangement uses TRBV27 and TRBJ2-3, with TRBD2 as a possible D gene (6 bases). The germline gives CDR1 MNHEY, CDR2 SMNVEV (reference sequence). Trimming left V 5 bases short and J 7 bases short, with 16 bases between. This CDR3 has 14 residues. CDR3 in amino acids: CASSPAGRGNTQYF. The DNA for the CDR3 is TGTGCCAGCAGTCCCGCCGGACGGGGGAATACGCAGTATTTT.

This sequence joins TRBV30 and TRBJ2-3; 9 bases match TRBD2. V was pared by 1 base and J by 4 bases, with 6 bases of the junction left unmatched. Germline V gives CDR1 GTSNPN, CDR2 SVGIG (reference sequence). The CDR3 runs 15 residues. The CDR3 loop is CAWSAGLAGPDTQYF. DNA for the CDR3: TGTGCCTGGAGTGCGGGACTAGCCGGGCCAGATACGCAGTATTTT. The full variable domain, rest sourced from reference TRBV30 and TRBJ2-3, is SQTIHQWPATLVQPVGSPLSLECTVEGTSNPNLYWYRQAAGRGLQLLFYSVGIGQISSEVPQNLSASRPQDRQFILSSKKLLLSDSGFYLCAWSAGLAGPDTQYFGPGTRLTVL.

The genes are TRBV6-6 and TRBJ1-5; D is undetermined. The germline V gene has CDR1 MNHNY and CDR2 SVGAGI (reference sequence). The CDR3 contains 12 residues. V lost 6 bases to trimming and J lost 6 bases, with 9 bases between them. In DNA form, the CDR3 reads TGTGCCAGCAGGCGACCAGGTCAGCCCCAGCATTTT. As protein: CASRRPGQPQHF.

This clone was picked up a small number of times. CDR3 loop: CASSSTTSQAAEAFF. CDR3 in DNA: TGTGCCAGCAGCTCCACGACAAGCCAGGCCGCTGAAGCTTTCTTT. The rearrangement uses TRBV7-6 and TRBJ1-1; D ambiguous. The CDR3 contains 15 residues. The germline V gene has CDR1 SGHVS and CDR2 FNYEAQ. The V end was cut by 4 bases, the J end by 6 bases, with 18 bases between.

CDR3 sequence (DNA): TGCGCCAGCAGCCCGGGACAAAGCAATCAGCCCCAGCATTTT. Translating gives CASSPGQSNQPQHF. V gene TRBV5-1 combines with J gene TRBJ1-5, with a tentative D call TRBD1 (6 bases). CDR1 and CDR2 from the germline V gene are SGHRS and YFSETQ. The CDR3 is made up of 14 amino acids. Trimming pared 4 bases from V and 1 base from J, leaving 9 bases between.

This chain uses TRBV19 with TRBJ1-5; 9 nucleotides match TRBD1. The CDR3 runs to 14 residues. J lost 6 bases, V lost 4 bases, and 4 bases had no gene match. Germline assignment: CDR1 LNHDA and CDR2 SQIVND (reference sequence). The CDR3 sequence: CASSKDRGRQPQHF. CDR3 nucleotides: TGTGCCAGTAGTAAGGACAGGGGTCGTCAGCCCCAGCATTTT.

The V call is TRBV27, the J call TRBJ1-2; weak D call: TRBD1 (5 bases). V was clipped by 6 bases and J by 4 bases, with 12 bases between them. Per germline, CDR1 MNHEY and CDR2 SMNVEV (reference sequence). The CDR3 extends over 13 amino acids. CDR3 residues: CASSSGVFYGYTF. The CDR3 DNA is TGTGCCAGCAGCTCGGGGGTCTTCTATGGCTACACCTTC.

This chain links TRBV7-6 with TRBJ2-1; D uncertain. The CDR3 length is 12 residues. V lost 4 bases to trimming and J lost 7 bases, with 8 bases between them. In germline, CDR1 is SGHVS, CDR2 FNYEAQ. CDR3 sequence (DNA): TGTGCCAGCAGCTCCTATTGGAATGAGCAGTTCTTC. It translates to CASSSYWNEQFF.